The TCR beta chain described here comes from a study of PD-L1 blockade in urothelial cancer. Study information: Atezolizumab was started by patients in the mid-2010s at 1,200 mg intravenously every 3 weeks.

TCRdb's copy holds only in-frame clones and misses some; the assay was immunoSEQ multiplex PCR. The top ten hold 15% to 20% of the sample, which has fewer than 2,500 clones, 35% to 45% seen once. Trimming cost V 5 bases and J 5 bases, with 12 bases left between them. The CDR3 is 13 residues long. Germline V gene data show CDR1 as MDHEN and CDR2 as SYDVKM. Sequenced here: tumor tissue, sampled before atezolizumab (anti-PD-L1) treatment. The source of this sequence is a man in his fifties or sixties with urothelial cancer. This chain joins TRBV28 and TRBJ1-2; perhaps TRBD1 as D (5 bases). The CDR3 DNA reads TGTGCCAGCAGTCCTTGGGACGGATATGGCTACACCTTC. Its translation: CASSPWDGYGYTF.